A single sample gave rise to the 21 T cell receptor beta chains below, sequenced in a study of cytomegalovirus exposure and HLA in healthy donors. The PCR ran on 60 Vbeta and 13 Jbeta primers. The data were produced by immunoSEQ multiplex PCR, yet TCRdb's version contains in-frame clones alone and is incomplete. Among about 95,000 clones listed, approximately 80% were seen once. Specimen: PBMCs. The receptors shown here come from a middle-aged woman in good health and CMV-seropositive.

The chain recombines TRBV2 with TRBJ1-2, with 7 bases fitting TRBD1. CDR3 length: 16 residues. Germline CDR1 SNHLY, CDR2 FYNNEI. Unmatched junction bases numbered 12, after V lost 6 bases and J lost 2 bases. CDR3 loop: CASRKDRVALNYGYTF. The CDR3 coding sequence is TGTGCCAGCAGAAAAGACAGGGTTGCTTTAAACTATGGCTACACCTTC.

This clone appeared a few times. This chain joins TRBV27 and TRBJ2-7; 12 bases match TRBD1. Trimming took 4 bases from V and 5 from J; bases not matched to a gene: 12. Germline V lookup: CDR1 MNHEY, CDR2 SMNVEV (reference sequence). CDR3 length: 17 residues. CDR3 nucleotide sequence: TGTGCCAGCAGTTCCACCATAGTCCGGGACAGGGGGCACGAGCAGTACTTC. Its translation is CASSSTIVRDRGHEQYF.

The chain couples TRBV15 to TRBJ2-7; 7 bases align to TRBD1. Germline lookup yields CDR1 LNHNV and CDR2 YYDKDF (reference sequence). The CDR3 is 13 residues long. J was trimmed by 4 bases and V by 4 bases; bases with no gene match: 4. CDR3 DNA sequence: TGTGCCACCAGCACCGCACAGGGGTACGAGCAGTACTTC. It specifies CATSTAQGYEQYF.

Of note for this clone: The sample holds other DNA sequences that translate to the same CDR3. The chain couples TRBV6-6 to TRBJ2-3; TRBD2 matches at 12 bases. Germline V gene lookup returns CDR1 MNHNY and CDR2 SVGAGI (reference sequence). CDR3 size: 14 residues. The J segment lost 6 bases and the V segment lost 5 bases, leaving 3 bases of the junction unmatched. The CDR3 loop reads CASSRLAGEDTQYF. The CDR3 DNA reads as TGTGCCAGCAGTAGACTAGCGGGAGAGGATACGCAGTATTTT.

In its sample, this clone was seen a few times. The chain employs TRBV5-4 and TRBJ2-7; possible D gene TRBD2, 6 bases. Deletions cut 4 bases from V and 6 bases from J, with 11 bases between. The CDR3 consists of 12 residues. Looked up from germline, CDR1 is SGHNT and CDR2 is YYREEE (reference sequence). The CDR3 coding sequence is TGTGCCAGCAGCCAAGGGAGGTCCGAGCAGTACTTC. Protein sequence: CASSQGRSEQYF.

The V gene is TRBV27, the J gene TRBJ2-1, with TRBD2 matching 11 bases. The CDR3 sequence is 15 residues long. Germline CDR1 and CDR2: MNHEY and SMNVEV (reference sequence). The V segment lost 0 bases and the J segment 8 bases; nucleotides outside the gene matches: 3. In DNA form, the CDR3 reads TGTGCCAGCAGTTTATCTAGCGGGAGGGCCTATGAGCAGTTCTTC. It codes for CASSLSSGRAYEQFF.

The rearrangement uses TRBV4-1 and TRBJ2-1, with D perhaps matching TRBD2 (6 bases). The CDR3 has 13 amino acids. Germline V lookup: CDR1 MGHRA, CDR2 YSYEKL. V lost 7 bases and J lost 7, with 14 bases in between. The CDR3 DNA sequence: TGCGCCAGCAAACGGGCAGGGAGGAATGAGCAGTTCTTC. Translating gives CASKRAGRNEQFF.

This chain links TRBV19 with TRBJ2-5; D is possibly TRBD1 (6 bases). This CDR3 region has 15 residues. The germline V gene has CDR1 LNHDA and CDR2 SQIVND (reference sequence). With 5 bases removed from V and 1 base from J, the gap between germline ends came to 14 bases. This CDR3 is CASSYNKGVQETQYF. The CDR3 DNA is TGTGCCAGTAGTTATAATAAGGGGGTCCAAGAGACCCAGTACTTC.

The chain has TRBV4-1 and TRBJ2-4; 16 bases agree with TRBD2. CDR1 is MGHRA and CDR2 is YSYEKL in the germline V gene. V trimming: 4 bases; J trimming: 3 bases; junction bases outside the gene matches: 3. This CDR3 has 17 amino acids. The CDR3 here is CASSLGLAGGLKNIQYF. Here the CDR3 DNA reads TGCGCCAGCAGCCTGGGACTAGCGGGAGGGCTCAAAAACATTCAGTACTTC.

The chain couples TRBV28 to TRBJ1-5; TRBD1 agrees at 8 bases. This CDR3 region has 17 residues. Germline CDR1 reads MDHEN; CDR2 reads SYDVKM. V trimming: 2 bases; J trimming: 9 bases; junction bases outside the gene matches: 15. CDR3 nucleotides: TGTGCCAGCAGTTTAGTGTCAGGGGGCGGTAAGGGCGTGCCCCAGCATTTT. Residues: CASSLVSGGGKGVPQHF.

The chain couples TRBV27 to TRBJ2-5, with TRBD2 matching over 12 bases. CDR1 MNHEY and CDR2 SMNVEV come from the germline V gene (reference sequence). Trimming removed 5 bases from V and 5 bases from J; junction bases left unmatched: 6. The CDR3 sequence is 15 residues long. The DNA for the CDR3 is TGTGCCAGCAGTCAAGAAACTAGCGGGAGGGAGACCCAGTACTTC. Translating gives CASSQETSGRETQYF.

V usage is TRBV5-1 and J usage is TRBJ1-5, with 8 bases matching TRBD1. J lost 5 bases, V lost 1 base, and 2 bases had no gene match. The germline V gene encodes CDR1 SGHRS and CDR2 YFSETQ. The CDR3 covers 14 residues. CDR3 sequence reads: CASSLSGGDQPQHF. DNA for the CDR3: TGCGCCAGCAGCTTGTCAGGGGGCGATCAGCCCCAGCATTTT.

The chain joins TRBV6-5 to TRBJ2-1; the D gene is possibly TRBD1 (5 bases). The V and J ends lost 2 bases and 12 bases respectively, with 14 bases between them. The CDR3 extends over 13 amino acids. Germline V lookup: CDR1 MNHEY, CDR2 SVGAGI. The chain's CDR3 is CASSYGRQGLQFF. CDR3 nucleotide sequence: TGTGCCAGCAGTTACGGTAGGCAGGGTTTGCAGTTCTTC.

The chain combines TRBV7-9 with TRBJ1-2; TRBD1 might be the D (6 bases). CDR1 and CDR2 from the germline V gene are SEHNR and FQNEAQ (reference sequence). V lost 2 bases and J 9 bases, leaving 19 bases between the germline ends. The length of the CDR3 is 15 residues. Here the CDR3 DNA reads TGTGCCAGCAGCTTATTCGGGACATCGTCTAATAGCTACACCTTC. This codes for CASSLFGTSSNSYTF.

The chain has TRBV14 and TRBJ2-1; 12 nucleotides match TRBD2. From germline, CDR1 is SGHDN and CDR2 FVKESK. V was clipped by 0 bases and J by 8 bases; unmatched bases: 5. The CDR3 is made up of 16 amino acids. CDR3: CASSQDRTSGMDEQFF. As DNA, the CDR3 is TGTGCCAGCAGCCAAGATAGGACTAGCGGGATGGATGAGCAGTTCTTC.

The gene calls are TRBV6-1 and TRBJ1-2, with TRBD1 as a possible D gene (5 bases). Germline lookup yields CDR1 MNHNS and CDR2 SASEGT. The CDR3 has 12 residues. Trimming stripped 10 bases from V and 4 bases from J, with 13 bases between. CDR3 bases: TGTGCCATGGGGGGGGGTGGCTATGGCTACACCTTC. Amino acids: CAMGGGGYGYTF.

This clone showed up just once. The chain carries TRBV10-1 and TRBJ2-7; 7 bases fit TRBD1. The CDR3 contains 17 residues. The germline gives CDR1 WNHNN, CDR2 SYGVQD (reference sequence). Trimming at V came to 8 bases and at J to 7 bases, leaving 23 bases not matched to a gene. The DNA of the CDR3 is TGCGCCAGCTCCCCGGGGAACCCCACGGGACAGACACGGGAGCAGTACTTC. Residues: CASSPGNPTGQTREQYF.

This clone occurred a few times. This chain connects TRBV10-1 to TRBJ2-1; possible D gene TRBD2, 5 bases. The germline gives CDR1 WNHNN, CDR2 SYGVQD (reference sequence). Trimming shortened V by 3 bases and J by 7 bases, and 13 bases separated the two germline ends. CDR3 length: 14 residues. In nucleotides, the CDR3 is TGCGCCAGCAGTGATGGTTCGGGGTTAAATGAGCAGTTCTTC. Translation: CASSDGSGLNEQFF.

The V gene is TRBV7-3, the J gene TRBJ1-1; 8 positions match TRBD1. V shed 5 bases, J shed 4 bases, and the junction held 6 bases outside the gene matches. The V gene's germline CDR1 is SGHTA and CDR2 FQGTGA. CDR3 size: 14 residues. Here the CDR3 reads CASSQTGGGTEAFF. The CDR3 region has the DNA TGTGCCAGCAGCCAAACAGGGGGAGGCACTGAAGCTTTCTTT.

This sequence joins TRBV12-5 and TRBJ2-7; the match to TRBD2 covers 8 bases. With V trimmed by 4 bases and J by 5 bases, 19 bases remained unmatched. The CDR3 length is 18 residues. Per germline, CDR1 LGHNT and CDR2 FRNRAP. This CDR3 is CASGSGGLSGKGSDEQYF. As DNA, the CDR3 is TGTGCTAGTGGTTCCGGGGGCCTTAGCGGGAAAGGGTCAGACGAGCAGTACTTC.

CDR3 in DNA: TGTGCCAGCAGCTTACGAGACGGGGAGCTGTTTTTT. This gives the protein CASSLRDGELFF. J is TRBJ2-2 and V is TRBV11-1; no clear D. Trimming cost V 2 bases and J 7 bases, with 5 bases left between them. Germline V gives CDR1 SGHAT, CDR2 FQDESV (reference sequence). The CDR3 sequence is 12 residues long.